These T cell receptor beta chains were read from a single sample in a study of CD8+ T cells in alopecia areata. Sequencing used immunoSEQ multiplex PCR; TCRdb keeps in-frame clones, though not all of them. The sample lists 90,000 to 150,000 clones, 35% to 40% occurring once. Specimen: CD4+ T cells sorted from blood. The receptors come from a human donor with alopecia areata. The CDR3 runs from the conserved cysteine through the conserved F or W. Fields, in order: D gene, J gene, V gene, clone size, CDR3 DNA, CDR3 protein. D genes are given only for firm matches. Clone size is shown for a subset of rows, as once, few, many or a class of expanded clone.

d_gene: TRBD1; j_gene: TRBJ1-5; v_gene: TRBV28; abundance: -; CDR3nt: TGTGCCAGCAGTCGGACAGGGGTCAATCAGCCCCAGCATTTT; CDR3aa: CASSRTGVNQPQHF
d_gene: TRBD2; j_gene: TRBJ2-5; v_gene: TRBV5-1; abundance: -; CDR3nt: TGCGCCAGCAGCGGAAGCGGGGCGCTCCAAGAGACCCAGTACTTC; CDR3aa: CASSGSGALQETQYF
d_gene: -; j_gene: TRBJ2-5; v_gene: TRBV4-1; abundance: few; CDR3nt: TGCGCCAGCAGCCAAGGCCCGGGAGAGGAGACCCAGTACTTC; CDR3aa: CASSQGPGEETQYF
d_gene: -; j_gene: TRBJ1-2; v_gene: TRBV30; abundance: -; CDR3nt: TGTGCCGGAGGGAGGGGTCGATATGGCTACACCTTC; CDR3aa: CAGGRGRYGYTF
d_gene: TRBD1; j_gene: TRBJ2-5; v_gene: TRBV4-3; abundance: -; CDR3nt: TGCGCCAGCAGCCAAGGGGTGACAGGGCAAGAGACCCAGTACTTC; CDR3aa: CASSQGVTGQETQYF
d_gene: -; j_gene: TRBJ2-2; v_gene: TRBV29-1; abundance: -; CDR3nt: TGCAGCGTTGAAGTCCCCGGTTATTGGAACACCGGGGAGCTGTTTTTT; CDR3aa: CSVEVPGYWNTGELFF
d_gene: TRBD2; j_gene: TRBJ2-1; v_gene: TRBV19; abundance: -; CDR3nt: TGTGCCAGTAGTATCCTGCCTCTAGCGGGAGGTTACAATGAGCAGTTCTTC; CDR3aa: CASSILPLAGGYNEQFF
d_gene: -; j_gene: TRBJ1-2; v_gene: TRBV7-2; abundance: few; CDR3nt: TGTGCCAGCAGCCAGGGCGGGACTCAAAACTATGGCTACACCTTC; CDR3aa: CASSQGGTQNYGYTF
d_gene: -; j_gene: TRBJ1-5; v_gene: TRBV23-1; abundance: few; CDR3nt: TGCGCCAGCAGTCAATGGGACATTTTTAGCAATCAGCCCCAGCATTTT; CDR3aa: CASSQWDIFSNQPQHF
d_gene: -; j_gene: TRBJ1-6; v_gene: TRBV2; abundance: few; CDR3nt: TGTGCCAGCAGTTCCCTGGACAGCAGAAATAATTCACCCCTCCACTTT; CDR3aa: CASSSLDSRNNSPLHF
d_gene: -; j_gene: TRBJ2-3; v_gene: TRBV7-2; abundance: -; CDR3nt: TGTGCCAGCAGCTTAGCCTCGAAACGAGATACGCAGTATTTT; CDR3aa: CASSLASKRDTQYF
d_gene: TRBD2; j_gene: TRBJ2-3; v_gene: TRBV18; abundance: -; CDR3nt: TGTGCCAGCTCACCACCGGAGCTAGCGGTTTATACGCAGTATTTT; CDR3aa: CASSPPELAVYTQYF
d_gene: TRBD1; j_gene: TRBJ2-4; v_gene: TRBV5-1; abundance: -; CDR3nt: TGCGCCAGCAGCCATGGGACAGGGAGAGACATTCAGTACTTC; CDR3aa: CASSHGTGRDIQYF
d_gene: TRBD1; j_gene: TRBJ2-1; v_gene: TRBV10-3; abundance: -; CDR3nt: TGTGCCATCAGTGAGGTGGACAGGGGAGGACGCCAGTTCTTC; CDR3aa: CAISEVDRGGRQFF
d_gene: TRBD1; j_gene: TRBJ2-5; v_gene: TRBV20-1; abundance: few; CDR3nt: TGCATGACAGGGGGACTCGAGACCCAGTACTTC; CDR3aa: CMTGGLETQYF
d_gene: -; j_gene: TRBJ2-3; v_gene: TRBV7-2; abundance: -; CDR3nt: TGTGCCAGCAGCCCCAGCACAGCCCCGGGGACAGATACGCAGTATTTT; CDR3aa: CASSPSTAPGTDTQYF
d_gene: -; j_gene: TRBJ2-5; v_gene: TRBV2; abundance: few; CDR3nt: TGTGCCAGCAGTGAAGGGGGAGAGACCCAGTACTTC; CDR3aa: CASSEGGETQYF
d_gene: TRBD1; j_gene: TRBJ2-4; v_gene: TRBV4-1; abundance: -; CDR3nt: TGCGCCAGCAGCCAAGATCTTGGACAGGCAAACATTCAGTACTTC; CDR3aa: CASSQDLGQANIQYF
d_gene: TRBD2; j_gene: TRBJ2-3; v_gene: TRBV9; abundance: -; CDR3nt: TGTGCCAGCAGCGCGTACGAGGGACTAGCAGGGGATACGCAGTATTTT; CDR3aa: CASSAYEGLAGDTQYF
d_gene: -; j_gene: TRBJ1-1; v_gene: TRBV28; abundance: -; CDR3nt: TGTGCCAGCAGTTTGCGGGAGAACACTGAAGCTTTCTTT; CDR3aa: CASSLRENTEAFF
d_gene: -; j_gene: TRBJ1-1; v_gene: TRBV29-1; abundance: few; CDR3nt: TGCAGCGTTGTGCTGACAGCCAGGCTGATGAACACTGAAGCTTTCTTT; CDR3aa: CSVVLTARLMNTEAFF
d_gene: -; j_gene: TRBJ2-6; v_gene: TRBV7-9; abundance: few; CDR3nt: TGTGCCAGCAGCGTACAGGGCTACGGGGCCAACGTCCTGACTTTC; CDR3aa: CASSVQGYGANVLTF
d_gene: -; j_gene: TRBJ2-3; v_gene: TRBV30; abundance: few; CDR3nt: TGTGCCTGGAGTGAACTAGCAGGTAGTACGCAGTATTTT; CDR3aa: CAWSELAGSTQYF
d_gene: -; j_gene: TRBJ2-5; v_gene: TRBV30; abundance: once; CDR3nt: TGTGCCTGGAGTGGCGCTGGGGACTTTGGAGAGACCCAGTACTTC; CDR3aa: CAWSGAGDFGETQYF
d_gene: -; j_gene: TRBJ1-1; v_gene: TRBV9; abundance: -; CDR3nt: TGTGCCAGCAGCGTCAGGGGCGCTGGGAACACTGAAGCTTTCTTT; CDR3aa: CASSVRGAGNTEAFF
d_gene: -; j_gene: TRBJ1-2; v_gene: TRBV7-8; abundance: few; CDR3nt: TGTGCCAGCAGCCTGGCCCGGGGGGCCCGGGGCTATGGCTACACCTTC; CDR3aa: CASSLARGARGYGYTF
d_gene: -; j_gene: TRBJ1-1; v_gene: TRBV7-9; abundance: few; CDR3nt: TGTGCCAGCAGCCCGGAGGACACTGAAGCTTTCTTT; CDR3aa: CASSPEDTEAFF
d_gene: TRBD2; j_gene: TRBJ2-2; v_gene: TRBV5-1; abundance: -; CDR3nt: TGCGCCAGCAGTTTCGGGGGGTACAGCGGGGAGCTGTTTTTT; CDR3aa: CASSFGGYSGELFF
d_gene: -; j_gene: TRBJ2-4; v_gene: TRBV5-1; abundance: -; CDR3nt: TGCGCCAGCAGCTTGGTTGGCAATGACATTCAGTACTTC; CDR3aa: CASSLVGNDIQYF
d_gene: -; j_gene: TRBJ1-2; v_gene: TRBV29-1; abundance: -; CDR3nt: TGCAGCGTTTTCGCAGGGGCACCCTATGGCTACACCTTC; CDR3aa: CSVFAGAPYGYTF
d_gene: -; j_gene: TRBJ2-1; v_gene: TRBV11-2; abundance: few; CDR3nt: TGTGCCAGCAGCCCCCAGGTTACTGCCTACAATGAGCAGTTCTTC; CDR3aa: CASSPQVTAYNEQFF
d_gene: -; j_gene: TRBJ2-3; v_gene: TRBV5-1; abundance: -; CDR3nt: TGCGCCAGCAGCTCCCGGGGACTCGACACAGATACGCAGTATTTT; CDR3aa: CASSSRGLDTDTQYF
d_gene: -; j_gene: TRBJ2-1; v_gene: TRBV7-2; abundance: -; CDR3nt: TGTGCCAGCAACCGGAGGGAGCGACGAGATGAGCAGTTCTTC; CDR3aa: CASNRRERRDEQFF
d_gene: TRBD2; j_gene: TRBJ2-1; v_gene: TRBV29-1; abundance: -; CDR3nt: TGCAGCGCGGGACTAGCGGGGCGCTACAATGAGCAGTTCTTC; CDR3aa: CSAGLAGRYNEQFF
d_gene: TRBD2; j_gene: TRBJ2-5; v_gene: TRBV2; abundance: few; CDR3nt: TGTGCCAGCAGTTCCGCGGGACTAGCCGAGACCCAGTACTTC; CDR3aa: CASSSAGLAETQYF
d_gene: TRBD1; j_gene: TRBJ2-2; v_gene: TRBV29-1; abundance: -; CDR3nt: TGCAGCGCGGGACAGGGGAACACCGGGGAGCTGTTTTTT; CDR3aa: CSAGQGNTGELFF
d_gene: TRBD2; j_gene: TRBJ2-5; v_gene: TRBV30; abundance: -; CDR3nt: TGTGCCTGGAGCCTAGCGGGAGTAAAGTCGTGGCAGTACTTC; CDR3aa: CAWSLAGVKSWQYF
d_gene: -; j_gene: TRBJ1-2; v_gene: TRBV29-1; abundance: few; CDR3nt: TGCAGCGCTTACGGGTACTATGGCTACACCTTC; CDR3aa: CSAYGYYGYTF
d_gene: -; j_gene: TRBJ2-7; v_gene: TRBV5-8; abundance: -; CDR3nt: TGTGCCAGCAGCTTTAACCCCAGCCCAGCCTACGAGCAGTACTTC; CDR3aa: CASSFNPSPAYEQYF
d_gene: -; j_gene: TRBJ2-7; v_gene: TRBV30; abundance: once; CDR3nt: TGTGCCTGGACCCGAAGGAGAGTCTACGAGCAGTACTTC; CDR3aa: CAWTRRRVYEQYF
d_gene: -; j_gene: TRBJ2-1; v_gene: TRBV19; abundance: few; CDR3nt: TGTGCCAGTAGTACCTGGTTAGACAGGAGCTCCTACAATGAGCAGTTCTTC; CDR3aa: CASSTWLDRSSYNEQFF
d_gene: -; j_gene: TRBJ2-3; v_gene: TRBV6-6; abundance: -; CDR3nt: TGTGCCAGCAGTTACTCGATAGGAGACCTAACCTATACGCAGTATTTT; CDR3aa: CASSYSIGDLTYTQYF
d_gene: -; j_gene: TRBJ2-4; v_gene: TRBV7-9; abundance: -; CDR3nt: TGTGCCAGCAGCTACGTCCTGAATCCGAACATTCAGTACTTC; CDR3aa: CASSYVLNPNIQYF
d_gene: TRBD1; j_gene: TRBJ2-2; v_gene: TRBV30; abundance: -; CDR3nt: TGTGCCTGGGACCCCCGGGACAGGGGTACCGGGGAGCTGTTTTTT; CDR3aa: CAWDPRDRGTGELFF
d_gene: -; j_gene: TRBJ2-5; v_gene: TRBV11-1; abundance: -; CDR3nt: TGTGCCAGCAGCTTATGGCAAGGAGGGGCCGCAGAGACCCAGTACTTC; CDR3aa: CASSLWQGGAAETQYF
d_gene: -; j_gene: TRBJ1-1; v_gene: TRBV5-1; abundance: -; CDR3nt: TGCGCCAGCAGCTTGGACCTCTCTCAGGAAGCTTTCTTT; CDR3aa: CASSLDLSQEAFF
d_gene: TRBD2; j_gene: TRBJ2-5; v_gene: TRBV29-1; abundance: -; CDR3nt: TGCAGCGTTTTTCTAGCGGCATGGGGAGAGACCCAGTACTTC; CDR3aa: CSVFLAAWGETQYF
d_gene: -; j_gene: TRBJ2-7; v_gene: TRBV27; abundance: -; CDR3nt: TGTGCCAGCAGGAGGAATATAGTTGCCCTCTCCGAGCAGTACTTC; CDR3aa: CASRRNIVALSEQYF
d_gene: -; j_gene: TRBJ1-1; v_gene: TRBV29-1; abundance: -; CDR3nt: TGCAGCGCCAAAACAGTGAACACTGAAGCTTTCTTT; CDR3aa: CSAKTVNTEAFF
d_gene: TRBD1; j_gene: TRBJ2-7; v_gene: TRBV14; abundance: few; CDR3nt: TGTGCCAGCAGTTCAGGGGGATCCTACGAGCAGTACTTC; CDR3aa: CASSSGGSYEQYF
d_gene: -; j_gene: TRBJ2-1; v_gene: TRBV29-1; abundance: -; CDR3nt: TGCAGCGTGGACAGGGTGCTAGGGGACTACTCCTACAATGAGCAGTTCTTC; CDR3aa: CSVDRVLGDYSYNEQFF
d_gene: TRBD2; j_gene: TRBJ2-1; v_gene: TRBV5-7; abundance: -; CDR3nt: TGTGCCACCCCGCGGACTAGCGGGGACGGGGGGCAGTTCTTC; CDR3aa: CATPRTSGDGGQFF